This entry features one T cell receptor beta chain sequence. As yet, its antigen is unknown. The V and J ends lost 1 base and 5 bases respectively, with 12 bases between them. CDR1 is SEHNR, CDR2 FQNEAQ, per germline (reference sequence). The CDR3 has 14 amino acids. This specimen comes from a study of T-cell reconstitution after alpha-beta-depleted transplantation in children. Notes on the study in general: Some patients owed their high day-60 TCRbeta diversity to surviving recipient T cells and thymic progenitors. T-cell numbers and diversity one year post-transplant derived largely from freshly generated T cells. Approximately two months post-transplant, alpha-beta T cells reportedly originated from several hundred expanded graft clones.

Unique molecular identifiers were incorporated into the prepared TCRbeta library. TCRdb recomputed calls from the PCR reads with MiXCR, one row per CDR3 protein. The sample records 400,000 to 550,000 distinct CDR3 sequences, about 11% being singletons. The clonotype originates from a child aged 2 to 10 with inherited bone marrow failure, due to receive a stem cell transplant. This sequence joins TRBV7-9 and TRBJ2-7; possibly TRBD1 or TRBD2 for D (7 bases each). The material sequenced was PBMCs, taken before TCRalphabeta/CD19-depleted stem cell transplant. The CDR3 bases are TGTGCCAGCAGCTTAGTTGCAGGGGGGGACGAGCAGTACTTC. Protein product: CASSLVAGGDEQYF. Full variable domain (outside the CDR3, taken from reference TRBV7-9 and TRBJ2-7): DTGVSQNPRHKITKRGQNVTFRCDPISEHNRLYWYRQTLGQGPEFLTYFQNEAQLEKSRLLSDRFSAERPKGSFSTLEIQRTEQGDSAMYLCASSLVAGGDEQYFGPGTRLTVT.